A selection of T cell receptor beta chains follows, all from one sample in a study of T cell responses to AZD1222 COVID-19 vaccine. Some clones are missing from TCRdb's copy, which holds only in-frame ones; the method was immunoSEQ multiplex PCR. The sample records some 130,000 clones, more than 85% being singletons. Sample: peripheral blood, taken 28 days after the second AZD1222 dose. These receptors were taken from an adult who received the AZD1222 COVID-19 vaccine. CDR3s include the opening cysteine and the closing phenylalanine or tryptophan. The order of the fields is clone size, J gene, V gene, D gene, CDR3 protein, CDR3 DNA. The D gene is left open where the match is weak. Only part of the rows carry a size: once, few, many, or a class if the clone is expanded.

size: NA; J: TRBJ2-7; V: TRBV6-5; D: NA; CDR3: CASSLSLANEQYF; DNA: TGTGCCAGCAGTTTATCCCTAGCAAACGAGCAGTACTTC
size: NA; J: TRBJ1-6; V: TRBV4-3; D: NA; CDR3: CASSQDIAGYNSPLHF; DNA: TGCGCCAGCAGCCAAGATATCGCAGGTTATAATTCACCCCTCCACTTT
size: NA; J: TRBJ2-4; V: TRBV19; D: TRBD1; CDR3: CASSVGQGTKNIQYF; DNA: TGTGCCAGTAGTGTGGGACAGGGGACCAAAAACATTCAGTACTTC
size: NA; J: TRBJ2-5; V: TRBV2; D: TRBD2; CDR3: CASLLRGVVETQYF; DNA: TGTGCCAGCCTTTTGCGGGGGGTAGTAGAGACCCAGTACTTC
size: NA; J: TRBJ1-1; V: TRBV14; D: TRBD1; CDR3: CASSQGTGNTEAFF; DNA: TGTGCCAGCAGCCAAGGGACAGGGAACACTGAAGCTTTCTTT
size: once; J: TRBJ2-1; V: TRBV7-2; D: NA; CDR3: CASSLPSGNSLGEQFF; DNA: TGTGCCAGCAGCTTACCGTCAGGGAATTCGCTGGGTGAGCAGTTCTTC
size: few; J: TRBJ2-1; V: TRBV6-5; D: NA; CDR3: CASSPRWNEQFF; DNA: TGTGCCAGCAGTCCCCGGTGGAATGAGCAGTTCTTC
size: NA; J: TRBJ2-3; V: TRBV4-1; D: TRBD2; CDR3: CASSQEQLSGLAGRTDTQYF; DNA: TGCGCCAGCAGCCAAGAACAGCTTAGCGGTCTAGCGGGGCGCACAGATACGCAGTATTTT
size: NA; J: TRBJ1-2; V: TRBV6-5; D: NA; CDR3: CASSPQGRNGYTF; DNA: TGTGCCAGCAGTCCACAGGGCCGGAATGGCTACACCTTC
size: few; J: TRBJ1-2; V: TRBV12-3/TRBV12-4; D: NA; CDR3: CASAGSARHGYTF; DNA: TGTGCCAGCGCGGGGTCAGCGCGCCATGGCTACACCTTC
size: NA; J: TRBJ1-2; V: TRBV24-1; D: NA; CDR3: CATSDFAGYTF; DNA: TGTGCCACCAGTGATTTTGCTGGCTACACCTTC
size: NA; J: TRBJ2-5; V: TRBV25-1; D: NA; CDR3: CASSEFRWGQETQYF; DNA: TGTGCCAGCAGTGAATTTAGATGGGGGCAAGAGACCCAGTACTTC
size: NA; J: TRBJ1-2; V: TRBV19; D: NA; CDR3: CASSLQGPANYGYTF; DNA: TGTGCCAGTAGCTTACAGGGCCCAGCTAACTATGGCTACACCTTC
size: NA; J: TRBJ2-1; V: TRBV6-5; D: NA; CDR3: CALTQLSYNEQFF; DNA: TGTGCCTTGACCCAGCTGAGCTACAATGAGCAGTTCTTC
size: NA; J: TRBJ1-5; V: TRBV30; D: NA; CDR3: CAWSVRADQPQHF; DNA: TGTGCCTGGAGTGTTCGAGCGGATCAGCCCCAGCATTTT
size: NA; J: TRBJ1-6; V: TRBV6-2/TRBV6-3; D: NA; CDR3: CASSLRGGTVNSPLHF; DNA: TGTGCCAGCAGTCTACGAGGGGGGACGGTTAATTCACCCCTCCACTTT
size: NA; J: TRBJ2-3; V: TRBV7-9; D: NA; CDR3: CASSLAHTDTQYF; DNA: TGTGCCAGCAGCTTAGCCCACACAGATACGCAGTATTTT
size: NA; J: TRBJ1-5; V: TRBV19; D: NA; CDR3: CASSITASNQPQHF; DNA: TGTGCCAGTAGTATAACGGCAAGCAATCAGCCCCAGCATTTT
size: NA; J: TRBJ2-5; V: TRBV29-1; D: TRBD1; CDR3: CSVDLEQGVGETQYF; DNA: TGCAGCGTTGATTTGGAACAGGGGGTCGGAGAGACCCAGTACTTC
size: NA; J: TRBJ1-2; V: TRBV2; D: NA; CDR3: CASSEDFYGYTF; DNA: TGTGCCAGCAGTGAAGACTTCTATGGCTACACCTTC
size: NA; J: TRBJ1-3; V: TRBV5-1; D: TRBD1; CDR3: CASSLLPGQGRSGNTIYF; DNA: TGCGCCAGCAGCCTACTCCCGGGACAGGGAAGGTCTGGAAACACCATATATTTT
size: NA; J: TRBJ1-6; V: TRBV10-3; D: TRBD1; CDR3: CAISDPGTGPRSPLHF; DNA: TGTGCCATCAGTGACCCCGGGACAGGGCCTAGATCACCCCTCCACTTT
size: NA; J: TRBJ2-3; V: TRBV11-2; D: NA; CDR3: CASSPPPQGDTQYF; DNA: TGTGCCAGCAGCCCCCCCCCACAAGGGGATACGCAGTATTTT
size: NA; J: TRBJ1-1; V: TRBV6-5; D: NA; CDR3: CASTSGGGRAEAFF; DNA: TGTGCCAGCACCTCCGGGGGGGGGAGGGCTGAAGCTTTCTTT
size: NA; J: TRBJ1-1; V: TRBV9; D: NA; CDR3: CASSVGGQGTEAFF; DNA: TGTGCCAGCAGCGTCGGGGGGCAAGGGACTGAAGCTTTCTTT
size: NA; J: TRBJ1-1; V: TRBV7-9; D: NA; CDR3: CASSLVWTEAFF; DNA: TGTGCCAGCAGCTTAGTTTGGACTGAAGCTTTCTTT
size: NA; J: TRBJ2-1; V: TRBV11-3; D: NA; CDR3: CASSWAGSSGNEQFF; DNA: TGTGCCAGCAGCTGGGCCGGGAGTTCCGGCAATGAGCAGTTCTTC
size: NA; J: TRBJ1-1; V: TRBV25-1; D: NA; CDR3: CASSVGKGAEKAFF; DNA: TGTGCCAGCAGTGTGGGGAAAGGGGCCGAGAAAGCTTTCTTT
size: NA; J: TRBJ1-2; V: TRBV12-3/TRBV12-4; D: NA; CDR3: CASSAQPNYGYTF; DNA: TGTGCCAGCAGCGCTCAGCCCAACTATGGCTACACCTTC